A single count supports the clone carrying this T cell receptor beta chain. The entry originates in a study of stem cell transplantation in POMP-related autoinflammatory disease. Study-level background: The study hypothesized thymoproteasome defects skew the TRB repertoire via impaired CD8+ selection.

Clones were sequenced by immunoSEQ multiplex PCR, and TCRdb holds only the in-frame ones, with some missing. The sample includes tens of thousands of clones, approximately 90% of them seen just once. CDR1 is SGHDT and CDR2 is YYEEEE in the germline V gene. The CDR3 is 16 residues long. The ends lost 2 bases at V and 8 bases at J; junction bases unmatched: 13. The TCR comes from a human patient with POMP-related autoinflammation and immune dysregulation (PRAID). Some T cells may arise from the graft donor. The rearrangement links TRBV5-6 to TRBJ2-1, with 7 bases aligning to TRBD2. This specimen was CD4+ T cells from PBMCs, taken after stem cell transplantation. This CDR3 reads CASSFRTGDSGDEQFF. Here the CDR3 DNA reads TGTGCCAGCAGCTTCCGGACGGGAGACAGCGGGGATGAGCAGTTCTTC.